A selection of T cell receptor beta chains follows, all from one sample in a study of shared clonotypes between healthy human individuals. Some clones are missing from TCRdb's copy, which holds only in-frame ones; the method was immunoSEQ multiplex PCR. This sample has about 2,200,000 clones; roughly 91% occur once, and the top ten carry under 2%. Sequencing was done on a sample of naive CD8+ T cells from PBMCs. The receptor set was obtained from a man aged 18 to 30 in good health. Some clones in this sample may be carry-over from other donors' samples. CDR3s include the opening cysteine and the closing phenylalanine or tryptophan. The order of the fields is V gene, D gene, J gene, CDR3 length, clone size, CDR3 protein, CDR3 DNA. A D gene is named only where the DNA matches it firmly. A clone size is listed for some rows: how often the clone was seen (once, few, many), or a class if it is expanded.

v_gene: TRBV6-5; d_gene: TRBD2; j_gene: TRBJ2-7; len: 15; abundance: .; CDR3aa: CASSGGLAGDGEQYF; CDR3nt: TGTGCCAGCAGTGGGGGACTAGCGGGAGATGGCGAGCAGTACTTC
v_gene: TRBV4-3; d_gene: TRBD2; j_gene: TRBJ2-1; len: 16; abundance: .; CDR3aa: CASSQDSSGIRGEQFF; CDR3nt: TGCGCCAGCAGCCAGGACTCTAGCGGAATACGCGGTGAGCAGTTCTTC
v_gene: TRBV7-3; d_gene: TRBD2; j_gene: TRBJ2-3; len: 17; abundance: .; CDR3aa: CASSLTGGRGRTDTQYF; CDR3nt: TGTGCCAGCAGCTTAACCGGCGGGAGGGGACGCACAGATACGCAGTATTTT
v_gene: TRBV9; d_gene: .; j_gene: TRBJ2-5; len: 13; abundance: .; CDR3aa: CASSVGSKETQYF; CDR3nt: TGTGCCAGCAGCGTAGGGTCTAAAGAGACCCAGTACTTC
v_gene: TRBV15; d_gene: .; j_gene: TRBJ2-2; len: 14; abundance: .; CDR3aa: CATSRGENTGELFF; CDR3nt: TGTGCCACCAGCAGGGGAGAGAACACCGGGGAGCTGTTTTTT
v_gene: TRBV28; d_gene: .; j_gene: TRBJ1-4; len: 14; abundance: .; CDR3aa: CASTPGRLNEKLFF; CDR3nt: TGTGCCAGCACCCCCGGTCGCCTTAATGAAAAACTGTTTTTT
v_gene: TRBV29-1; d_gene: .; j_gene: TRBJ2-1; len: 12; abundance: .; CDR3aa: CSDGGEANEQFF; CDR3nt: TGCAGCGACGGTGGGGAAGCCAATGAGCAGTTCTTC
v_gene: TRBV5-5; d_gene: .; j_gene: TRBJ1-3; len: 13; abundance: .; CDR3aa: CASSSDAGNTIYF; CDR3nt: TGTGCCAGCAGTAGCGATGCTGGAAACACCATATATTTT
v_gene: TRBV29-1; d_gene: .; j_gene: TRBJ2-5; len: 14; abundance: .; CDR3aa: CSVETVRAQETQYF; CDR3nt: TGCAGCGTTGAAACAGTAAGGGCCCAAGAGACCCAGTACTTC
v_gene: TRBV27; d_gene: TRBD1; j_gene: TRBJ2-7; len: 14; abundance: .; CDR3aa: CASSFRTGGIEQYF; CDR3nt: TGTGCCAGCAGTTTTCGGACAGGGGGCATCGAGCAGTACTTC
v_gene: TRBV5-1; d_gene: .; j_gene: TRBJ2-3; len: 18; abundance: .; CDR3aa: CASSLLWTSISSTDTQYF; CDR3nt: TGCGCCAGCAGCTTGCTCTGGACATCCATCTCTAGCACAGATACGCAGTATTTT
v_gene: TRBV28; d_gene: .; j_gene: TRBJ2-3; len: 16; abundance: .; CDR3aa: CASSLLAGRGTDTQYF; CDR3nt: TGTGCCAGCAGTTTACTGGCGGGCAGGGGCACAGATACGCAGTATTTT
v_gene: TRBV15; d_gene: .; j_gene: TRBJ1-4; len: 16; abundance: .; CDR3aa: CATSRERERYNEKLFF; CDR3nt: TGTGCCACCAGCAGAGAAAGGGAACGATATAATGAAAAACTGTTTTTT
v_gene: TRBV19; d_gene: .; j_gene: TRBJ1-1; len: 17; abundance: .; CDR3aa: CASIPTARLIMNTEAFF; CDR3nt: TGTGCCAGTATCCCGACAGCCCGATTAATCATGAACACTGAAGCTTTCTTT
v_gene: TRBV11-2; d_gene: TRBD1; j_gene: TRBJ1-1; len: 16; abundance: once; CDR3aa: CASSPRRGTGNTEAFF; CDR3nt: TGTGCCAGCAGCCCAAGGAGAGGGACAGGGAACACTGAAGCTTTCTTT
v_gene: TRBV15; d_gene: .; j_gene: TRBJ1-2; len: 16; abundance: once; CDR3aa: CATSRDRGRAEVGYTF; CDR3nt: TGTGCCACCAGCAGAGATCGGGGCAGGGCTGAAGTAGGCTACACCTTC
v_gene: TRBV27; d_gene: TRBD1; j_gene: TRBJ1-2; len: 11; abundance: .; CDR3aa: CASSSDRRHTF; CDR3nt: TGTGCCAGCAGTTCGGACAGGCGGCACACCTTC
v_gene: TRBV11-2; d_gene: TRBD2; j_gene: TRBJ2-3; len: 16; abundance: once; CDR3aa: CASSLGLAGGTDTQYF; CDR3nt: TGTGCCAGCAGCTTAGGACTAGCGGGAGGAACAGATACGCAGTATTTT
v_gene: TRBV19; d_gene: .; j_gene: TRBJ1-1; len: 14; abundance: .; CDR3aa: CASRRGQGYTEAFF; CDR3nt: TGTGCCAGTAGGCGGGGGCAGGGGTACACTGAAGCTTTCTTT
v_gene: TRBV5-5; d_gene: .; j_gene: TRBJ2-1; len: 15; abundance: .; CDR3aa: CASSLGQGTYNEQFF; CDR3nt: TGTGCCAGCAGCTTGGGGCAGGGGACTTACAATGAGCAGTTCTTC
v_gene: TRBV15; d_gene: .; j_gene: TRBJ1-5; len: 15; abundance: .; CDR3aa: CATSPAGGRNQPQHF; CDR3nt: TGTGCCACCAGCCCCGCGGGGGGTCGTAATCAGCCCCAGCATTTT
v_gene: TRBV28; d_gene: .; j_gene: TRBJ2-6; len: 15; abundance: .; CDR3aa: CASSSSLSGANVLTF; CDR3nt: TGTGCCAGCAGTTCTAGCCTCTCTGGGGCCAACGTCCTGACTTTC
v_gene: TRBV27; d_gene: TRBD1; j_gene: TRBJ1-4; len: 16; abundance: .; CDR3aa: CASSSSRGTGYEKLFF; CDR3nt: TGTGCCAGCAGTTCCTCCCGAGGGACAGGGTATGAAAAACTGTTTTTT
v_gene: TRBV27; d_gene: TRBD2; j_gene: TRBJ2-2; len: 17; abundance: .; CDR3aa: CASSLNWGGRARRELFF; CDR3nt: TGTGCCAGCAGTTTAAATTGGGGCGGGAGGGCCCGCAGGGAGCTGTTTTTT
v_gene: TRBV28; d_gene: .; j_gene: TRBJ2-1; len: 15; abundance: .; CDR3aa: CASSFLGNLYNEQFF; CDR3nt: TGTGCCAGCAGTTTTTTGGGAAATCTCTACAATGAGCAGTTCTTC
v_gene: TRBV14; d_gene: TRBD1; j_gene: TRBJ2-4; len: 16; abundance: .; CDR3aa: CASSQGLGRGQNIQYF; CDR3nt: TGTGCCAGCAGCCAAGGGTTGGGCAGGGGGCAAAACATTCAGTACTTC
v_gene: TRBV19; d_gene: TRBD2; j_gene: TRBJ2-7; len: 16; abundance: .; CDR3aa: CASSTRASGATYEQYF; CDR3nt: TGTGCCAGTAGTACCCGGGCTAGCGGGGCAACCTACGAGCAGTACTTC
v_gene: TRBV13; d_gene: TRBD1; j_gene: TRBJ2-1; len: 13; abundance: .; CDR3aa: CASSLGTANEQFF; CDR3nt: TGTGCCAGCAGCCTCGGGACAGCTAATGAGCAGTTCTTC
v_gene: TRBV7-9; d_gene: .; j_gene: TRBJ2-7; len: 11; abundance: .; CDR3aa: CASSHGYEQYF; CDR3nt: TGTGCCAGCAGCCATGGTTACGAGCAGTACTTC
v_gene: TRBV27; d_gene: .; j_gene: TRBJ1-4; len: 13; abundance: .; CDR3aa: CASRRGANEKLFF; CDR3nt: TGTGCCAGCAGGCGGGGAGCTAATGAAAAACTGTTTTTT
v_gene: TRBV7-9; d_gene: .; j_gene: TRBJ2-7; len: 13; abundance: .; CDR3aa: CASSRDRAYEQYF; CDR3nt: TGTGCCAGCAGTAGAGACAGAGCCTACGAGCAGTACTTC
v_gene: TRBV29-1; d_gene: .; j_gene: TRBJ2-2; len: 11; abundance: .; CDR3aa: CSVAGTGELFF; CDR3nt: TGCAGCGTTGCGGGGACCGGGGAGCTGTTTTTT
v_gene: TRBV6-1; d_gene: TRBD1; j_gene: TRBJ2-4; len: 16; abundance: once; CDR3aa: CASSGRTGEVKNIQYF; CDR3nt: TGTGCCAGCAGTGGGCGGACAGGGGAAGTCAAAAACATTCAGTACTTC
v_gene: TRBV15; d_gene: TRBD2; j_gene: TRBJ2-1; len: 16; abundance: .; CDR3aa: CATSRVGTSGTNEQFF; CDR3nt: TGTGCCACCAGCAGAGTAGGGACTAGCGGGACAAATGAGCAGTTCTTC
v_gene: TRBV13; d_gene: .; j_gene: TRBJ2-7; len: 14; abundance: .; CDR3aa: CASSFGIGPYEQYF; CDR3nt: TGTGCCAGCAGCTTCGGAATTGGACCCTACGAGCAGTACTTC
v_gene: TRBV19; d_gene: .; j_gene: TRBJ2-1; len: 14; abundance: .; CDR3aa: CASSMKAGGFEQFF; CDR3nt: TGTGCCAGTAGTATGAAAGCGGGCGGCTTTGAGCAGTTCTTC
v_gene: TRBV5-5; d_gene: TRBD1; j_gene: TRBJ2-3; len: 15; abundance: .; CDR3aa: CASSSGQGPADTQYF; CDR3nt: TGTGCCAGCAGCTCAGGACAGGGCCCCGCAGATACGCAGTATTTT
v_gene: TRBV7-8; d_gene: .; j_gene: TRBJ1-1; len: 13; abundance: .; CDR3aa: CASSFGGYTEAFF; CDR3nt: TGTGCCAGCAGCTTCGGGGGGTACACTGAAGCTTTCTTT
v_gene: TRBV16; d_gene: .; j_gene: TRBJ1-3; len: 15; abundance: .; CDR3aa: CASSQIGLTGNTIYF; CDR3nt: TGTGCCAGCAGCCAAATTGGGCTTACTGGAAACACCATATATTTT
v_gene: TRBV4-1; d_gene: .; j_gene: TRBJ1-2; len: 16; abundance: .; CDR3aa: CASSQEGQGGFYGYTF; CDR3nt: TGCGCCAGCAGCCAAGAGGGTCAAGGGGGATTCTATGGCTACACCTTC
v_gene: TRBV9; d_gene: .; j_gene: TRBJ2-7; len: 14; abundance: .; CDR3aa: CASSVRGGTYEQYF; CDR3nt: TGTGCCAGCAGCGTACGAGGTGGTACCTACGAGCAGTACTTC
v_gene: TRBV27; d_gene: .; j_gene: TRBJ2-3; len: 13; abundance: once; CDR3aa: CASSRDSTDTQYF; CDR3nt: TGTGCCAGCAGCCGGGACTCCACAGATACGCAGTATTTT
v_gene: TRBV7-2; d_gene: .; j_gene: TRBJ2-5; len: 15; abundance: .; CDR3aa: CASSLHEGTFETQYF; CDR3nt: TGTGCCAGCAGCTTACACGAAGGGACCTTTGAGACCCAGTACTTC
v_gene: TRBV11-2; d_gene: TRBD1; j_gene: TRBJ1-3; len: 17; abundance: once; CDR3aa: CASSGRTGSYSGNTIYF; CDR3nt: TGTGCCAGCAGCGGGCGGACAGGTTCTTACTCTGGAAACACCATATATTTT
v_gene: TRBV5-6; d_gene: .; j_gene: TRBJ2-3; len: 15; abundance: .; CDR3aa: CASSRDLGTTDTQYF; CDR3nt: TGTGCCAGCAGTAGGGACTTGGGAACCACAGATACGCAGTATTTT
v_gene: TRBV5-1; d_gene: TRBD2; j_gene: TRBJ2-1; len: 15; abundance: .; CDR3aa: CASRRAGRAGDEQFF; CDR3nt: TGCGCCAGCAGACGAGCCGGGAGGGCCGGCGATGAGCAGTTCTTC
v_gene: TRBV7-2; d_gene: TRBD1; j_gene: TRBJ1-1; len: 15; abundance: .; CDR3aa: CASSARQGWNTEAFF; CDR3nt: TGTGCCAGCAGCGCCCGACAGGGATGGAACACTGAAGCTTTCTTT
v_gene: TRBV2; d_gene: TRBD2; j_gene: TRBJ2-1; len: 16; abundance: .; CDR3aa: CASSVGSSGEALRRFF; CDR3nt: TGTGCCAGCAGTGTAGGCTCTAGCGGGGAGGCACTTAGGCGGTTCTTC
v_gene: TRBV18; d_gene: .; j_gene: TRBJ2-1; len: 16; abundance: .; CDR3aa: CASSPRKESGLNEQFF; CDR3nt: TGTGCCAGCTCACCAAGAAAAGAATCAGGGCTCAATGAGCAGTTCTTC
v_gene: TRBV27; d_gene: TRBD2; j_gene: TRBJ2-1; len: 16; abundance: .; CDR3aa: CASSSGGLGADNEQFF; CDR3nt: TGTGCCAGCAGTTCCGGGGGACTAGGGGCGGACAATGAGCAGTTCTTC
v_gene: TRBV9; d_gene: .; j_gene: TRBJ2-7; len: 14; abundance: once; CDR3aa: CASSAEGTRDEQYF; CDR3nt: TGTGCCAGCAGCGCTGAAGGGACCCGGGACGAGCAGTACTTC
v_gene: TRBV9; d_gene: .; j_gene: TRBJ1-1; len: 12; abundance: .; CDR3aa: CASGGGGTEAFF; CDR3nt: TGTGCCAGCGGCGGGGGGGGCACTGAAGCTTTCTTT
v_gene: TRBV5-6; d_gene: TRBD2; j_gene: TRBJ2-1; len: 15; abundance: .; CDR3aa: CASSPRTSGNNEQFF; CDR3nt: TGTGCCAGCAGCCCACGGACTAGCGGTAACAATGAGCAGTTCTTC